This T cell receptor beta chain was documented in a study of blood T cell repertoires in COVID-19. CDR1 LGHDT and CDR2 YNNKEL come from the germline V gene (reference sequence). V was clipped by 2 bases and J by 5 bases; unmatched bases: 11. The CDR3 is 17 amino acids. The assay was immunoSEQ multiplex PCR, and TCRdb's table has in-frame clones only and misses some. There are 400,000 to 500,000 clones in the sample; roughly 90% occur only once, and about 2% lies in the top ten. The clonotype originates from a woman aged 40 to 55 who had recovered from COVID-19. The rearrangement uses TRBV3-1 (or the pseudogene TRBV3-2) and TRBJ1-4; 7 bases align to TRBD1. Material: PBMCs or T cells enriched from blood (not recorded which). CDR3 amino acids: CASSQIIPGTVNEKLFF. The CDR3 DNA reads TGTGCCAGCAGCCAAATCATCCCCGGGACAGTCAATGAAAAACTGTTTTTT.